The 30 T cell receptor beta chains listed next were all sequenced from one sample in a study of blood T cell repertoires in COVID-19. The data were produced by immunoSEQ multiplex PCR, yet TCRdb's version contains in-frame clones alone and is incomplete. Here the sample spans about 150,000 clones, approximately 85% being singletons. Sequenced sample: peripheral blood. These receptors originate from a man between 60 and 75 years old with COVID-19, enrolled during active disease.

This chain joins TRBV6-1 and TRBJ2-5; tentatively, D is TRBD2 (6 bases). This CDR3 is 16 amino acids long. Germline V gene lookup returns CDR1 MNHNS and CDR2 SASEGT. V was clipped by 1 base and J by 3 bases, with 15 bases between them. This CDR3 is CASSEGWWEVKETQYF. In DNA form, the CDR3 reads TGTGCCAGCAGTGAAGGATGGTGGGAGGTAAAAGAGACCCAGTACTTC.

The chain couples TRBV7-2 to TRBJ2-1, with 10 bases that match TRBD2. The germline CDR1 and CDR2 sequences are SGHTA and FQGNSA. The CDR3 sequence is 13 residues long. The junction had 5 bases not matched to a gene; V was cut back by 8 bases and J by 7 bases. CDR3 DNA: TGTGCCAGCGGCAGCGGGAGGGGAAATGAGCAGTTCTTC. As protein: CASGSGRGNEQFF.

This clone was seen once. The chain links TRBV28 to TRBJ1-4, with D possibly matching TRBD1 (5 bases). V dropped 6 bases and J dropped 5 bases, with 13 bases sitting between them. This CDR3 is built from 14 residues. Per the germline V gene, CDR1 is MDHEN and CDR2 is SYDVKM. The CDR3 nucleotides read TGTGCCAGCAGCTTTCAGACAGAGAATGAAAAACTGTTTTTT. Its protein product is CASSFQTENEKLFF.

With respect to this clone: Other DNA sequences in the sample encode the same CDR3. The chain combines TRBV3-1 (or the pseudogene TRBV3-2) with TRBJ2-7; D might be TRBD2 (5 bases). Deletions cut 0 bases from V and 0 bases from J, with 6 bases between. The CDR3 has 14 amino acids. Germline CDR1 LGHDT, CDR2 YNNKEL (reference sequence). The CDR3 region is CASSQDGSSYEQYF. CDR3 DNA sequence: TGTGCCAGCAGCCAAGATGGGAGCTCCTACGAGCAGTACTTC.

The gene calls are TRBV6-5 and TRBJ2-7, with 8 bases aligning to TRBD1. CDR3 size: 15 residues. V lost 0 bases to trimming and J lost 7 bases; unmatched junction nucleotides: 8. Germline V lookup: CDR1 MNHEY, CDR2 SVGAGI. The CDR3 sequence: CASSYSSQGAREQYF. The DNA for the CDR3 is TGTGCCAGCAGTTACTCGTCCCAGGGGGCGAGAGAGCAGTACTTC.

This clone was detected only once. CDR3: CSASPFGLAVNEQFF. The CDR3 bases are TGCAGTGCTAGTCCCTTCGGGCTAGCGGTAAACGAGCAGTTCTTC. The chain joins TRBV20-1 to TRBJ2-1, with 7 bases matching TRBD2. Germline trimming cut 3 bases from V and 10 bases from J; bases unmatched to any gene: 15. Germline V gene sequence: CDR1 DFQATT, CDR2 SNEGSKA (reference sequence). This CDR3 is 15 amino acids long.

CDR3 in amino acids: CASSHNTGDEKLFF. The CDR3 DNA reads as TGTGCCAGCTCACATAATACCGGGGATGAAAAACTGTTTTTT. The chain couples TRBV18 to TRBJ1-4; D uncertain. V lost 4 bases to trimming and J lost 6 bases, with 12 bases between them. CDR1 KGHSH and CDR2 LQKENI come from the germline V gene. This CDR3 region has 14 residues.

As regards this clone: One end of the junction does not line up with germline, which may come from a read error. The chain combines TRBV27 with TRBJ1-1; 8 bases align to TRBD1. Germline V gene sequence: CDR1 MNHEY, CDR2 SMNVEV (reference sequence). This CDR3 has 15 amino acids. CDR3 amino acids: CASSIQTGVGTEAFF. In DNA, the CDR3 is TGTGCCAGCAGTATACAGACAGGGGTAGGCACTGAAGCTTTTTTT.

This chain links TRBV2 with TRBJ2-7, with D hard to call. The CDR3 spans 11 residues. Germline V gene data show CDR1 as SNHLY and CDR2 as FYNNEI. Trimming removed 7 bases from V and 3 bases from J, with 7 bases in between. Here the CDR3 reads CASKYSYEQYF. As DNA, the CDR3 is TGTGCCAGCAAGTACAGCTACGAGCAGTACTTC.

This clone was detected only once. The chain couples TRBV5-1 to TRBJ2-5, with 8 positions matching TRBD2. Germline CDR1 SGHRS, CDR2 YFSETQ. The CDR3 loop spans 15 amino acids. V shed 0 bases and J 4 bases; nucleotides not matched to a gene: 5. The chain's CDR3 is CASSLGGLGRETQYF. CDR3 nucleotides: TGCGCCAGCAGCTTGGGGGGACTAGGAAGAGAGACCCAGTACTTC.

This chain joins TRBV6-5 and TRBJ1-6; TRBD1 matches at 7 bases. Trimming cost V 0 bases and J 7 bases; bases outside gene matches: 0. This CDR3 region has 14 residues. In germline, CDR1 is MNHEY, CDR2 SVGAGI. The CDR3 region is CASSYSTGNSPLHF. The CDR3 bases are TGTGCCAGCAGTTACTCGACAGGGAATTCACCCCTCCACTTT.

The chain uses TRBV19 and TRBJ1-2, with D uncertain. This CDR3 is 16 amino acids long. Trimming removed 9 bases from V and 4 bases from J, with 24 bases in between. From germline, CDR1 is LNHDA and CDR2 SQIVND (reference sequence). In nucleotides, the CDR3 is TGTGCCAGCAGCGCGCCCCCGGGAATCGCTCTCTATGGCTACACCTTC. Its protein product is CASSAPPGIALYGYTF.

The chain uses TRBV6-4 and TRBJ1-1; tentative D call: TRBD1 (5 bases). The CDR3 loop spans 15 amino acids. V lost 0 bases, J lost 4 bases, and 12 bases lay in between. Germline-derived CDR1 and CDR2 are MRHNA and SNTAGT. The CDR3 reads CASSDSTGGSTEAFF. The DNA for the CDR3 is TGTGCCAGCAGTGACTCGACGGGGGGGTCCACTGAAGCTTTCTTT.

In DNA, the CDR3 is TGTGCCAGCTCACCAGCAGGGGGCGAGTACGAGCAGTACTTC. Its translation is CASSPAGGEYEQYF. This rearrangement joins TRBV18 to TRBJ2-7; 8 bases line up with TRBD1. J was trimmed by 4 bases and V by 2 bases; bases with no gene match: 4. The germline CDR1 and CDR2 sequences are KGHSH and LQKENI. This CDR3 comprises 14 residues.

This sequence joins TRBV30 and TRBJ1-5; maybe TRBD1 (5 bases). V lost 0 bases to trimming and J lost 1 base, with 10 bases between them. The germline V gene has CDR1 GTSNPN and CDR2 SVGIG (reference sequence). This CDR3 comprises 15 residues. The CDR3 DNA is TGTGCCTGGAGTGTAGGCAGGGTGAGCAATCAGCCCCAGCATTTT. It encodes CAWSVGRVSNQPQHF.

V usage is TRBV2 and J usage is TRBJ2-5, with a tentative D call TRBD2 (6 bases). CDR1 and CDR2 (germline): SNHLY, FYNNEI. V was cut by 6 bases and J by 5 bases, with 13 bases left in between. The CDR3 has 13 amino acids. The CDR3 here is CASRQTSGETQYF. The DNA for the CDR3 is TGTGCCAGCAGGCAGACTAGTGGCGAGACCCAGTACTTC.

The CDR3 sequence is CASSLAGQENQPQHF. DNA of the CDR3: TGCGCCAGCAGCCTAGCGGGACAGGAAAATCAGCCCCAGCATTTT. The chain has TRBV5-1 and TRBJ1-5; 8 bases map to TRBD1. V lost 4 bases and J lost 4; bases outside the gene matches: 7. CDR3 length equals 15 residues. The germline CDR1 and CDR2 sequences are SGHRS and YFSETQ.

The table lists this clone with a count of one. J is TRBJ1-1 and V is TRBV9, with 10 bases identical to TRBD1. Losses at the gene ends were 5 bases for V and 4 bases for J; bases not matched to a gene: 5. This CDR3 is built from 14 residues. Per germline, CDR1 SGDLS and CDR2 YYNGEE. The CDR3 nucleotides read TGTGCCAGCAGTCGGGGACAGGGGAGCACTGAAGCTTTCTTT. Translated: CASSRGQGSTEAFF.

The V call is TRBV2, the J call TRBJ1-6; D not certain. CDR1 SNHLY and CDR2 FYNNEI come from the germline V gene. CDR3 length: 15 amino acids. Trimming removed 3 bases at V and 6 bases at J, with 12 bases between. The CDR3 here is CASSEDLGSNSPLHF. In DNA, the CDR3 is TGTGCCAGCAGTGAGGATTTGGGGAGTAATTCACCCCTCCACTTT.

This chain joins TRBV5-5 and TRBJ1-2; D gene ambiguous. This CDR3 contains 14 residues. CDR1 and CDR2 (germline): SGHKS, YYEKEE (reference sequence). The ends were cut back, 0 bases at V and 5 bases at J, with 11 bases in the middle. CDR3 amino acids: CASSLGPPTYGYTF. The CDR3 bases are TGTGCCAGCAGCTTGGGTCCCCCAACTTATGGCTACACCTTC.

The table lists this clone with a few counts. The chain combines TRBV7-2 with TRBJ1-1; D is uncertain. Germline loops: CDR1 SGHTA, CDR2 FQGNSA. The CDR3 totals 14 residues. With 1 base removed from V and 4 bases from J, the gap between germline ends came to 10 bases. The CDR3 sequence: CASSLGGGSTEAFF. CDR3 DNA: TGTGCCAGCAGCTTAGGAGGTGGGAGCACTGAAGCTTTCTTT.

This chain connects TRBV20-1 to TRBJ1-6; perhaps TRBD1 as D (5 bases). The CDR3 runs 14 residues. The germline V gene has CDR1 DFQATT and CDR2 SNEGSKA (reference sequence). Trimming cost V 6 bases and J 7 bases, with 16 bases left between them. Here the CDR3 reads CSASKGARNSPLHF. In DNA form, the CDR3 reads TGCAGTGCAAGTAAAGGGGCGCGGAATTCACCCCTCCACTTT.

The CDR3 bases are TGTGCCAGCAGTCAGGGAACAGCCTATGGCTACACCTTC. Amino acids: CASSQGTAYGYTF. This chain uses TRBV9 with TRBJ1-2, with D possibly being TRBD1 (5 bases). Germline V gene lookup returns CDR1 SGDLS and CDR2 YYNGEE. The CDR3 runs 13 residues. Trimming left V 5 bases short and J 4 bases short, with 12 bases between.

There are a few counts of this clone. This chain uses TRBV19 with TRBJ1-4, with D perhaps TRBD1 (6 bases). The CDR3 is made up of 14 amino acids. Trimming took off 3 bases at V and 7 bases at J, with 12 bases between the two ends. Germline values: CDR1 LNHDA, CDR2 SQIVND (reference sequence). The CDR3 DNA is TGTGCCAGTAGTATTTCATGGGACACTGAAAAACTGTTTTTT. Protein product: CASSISWDTEKLFF.

The chain uses TRBV7-2 and TRBJ2-7; TRBD2 agrees at 11 bases. Germline lookup yields CDR1 SGHTA and CDR2 FQGNSA. The trim removed 3 bases at V and 0 bases at J, leaving 4 bases unmatched. The CDR3 length is 16 residues. The CDR3: CASSFTSGSASYEQYF. As DNA, the CDR3 is TGTGCCAGCAGCTTTACTAGCGGGAGTGCCTCCTACGAGCAGTACTTC.

The chain combines TRBV2 with TRBJ1-1; no clear D. V dropped 6 bases and J dropped 0 bases, with 8 bases sitting between them. Germline CDR1 SNHLY, CDR2 FYNNEI. The CDR3 loop spans 13 amino acids. CDR3 sequence (DNA): TGTGCCAGCAGCAGAATAATGAACACTGAAGCTTTCTTT. It is translated as CASSRIMNTEAFF. Filled out from reference TRBV2 and TRBJ1-1, the complete variable domain reads EPEVTQTPSHQVTQMGQEVILRCVPISNHLYFYWYRQILGQKVEFLVSFYNNEISEKSEIFDDQFSVERPDGSNFTLKIRSTKLEDSAMYFCASSRIMNTEAFFGQGTRLTVV.

The chain couples TRBV5-1 to TRBJ2-7; 8 nucleotides align to TRBD2. V shed 4 bases, J shed 2 bases, and the junction held 8 bases outside the gene matches. There are 15 residues in the CDR3. The V gene's germline CDR1 is SGHRS and CDR2 YFSETQ. CDR3 in amino acids: CASSLTSGAPYEQYF. The DNA of the CDR3 is TGCGCCAGCAGCCTAACTAGCGGTGCCCCCTACGAGCAGTACTTC. Looking up the rest from reference TRBV5-1 and TRBJ2-7 gives the full variable domain: KAGVTQTPRYLIKTRGQQVTLSCSPISGHRSVSWYQQTPGQGLQFLFEYFSETQRNKGNFPGRFSGRQFSNSRSEMNVSTLELGDSALYLCASSLTSGAPYEQYFGPGTRLTVT.

The chain carries TRBV24-1 and TRBJ1-5; D unclear. The CDR3 spans 14 residues. From germline, CDR1 is KGHDR and CDR2 SFDVKD. V was pared by 4 bases and J by 9 bases, with 15 bases between. The CDR3 region has the DNA TGTGCCACCAGTGAGTCGACAAGCCGGCGGCCCCAGCATTTT. Residues: CATSESTSRRPQHF.

The chain uses TRBV12-3 or TRBV12-4 and TRBJ1-5; 8 bases line up with TRBD1. This CDR3 comprises 13 residues. Losses at the gene ends were 5 bases for V and 6 bases for J; bases not matched to a gene: 3. The CDR3 sequence is CASSADRGQPQHF. The CDR3 nucleotides read TGTGCCAGCAGTGCCGACAGGGGTCAGCCCCAGCATTTT.

J is TRBJ2-6 and V is TRBV4-3, with unresolved D. Germline loops: CDR1 LGHNA, CDR2 YSLEER. The CDR3 spans 18 residues. Trimming removed 2 bases from V and 0 bases from J, with 14 bases in between. The CDR3 here is CASSQLPGLYSGANVLTF. CDR3 nucleotides: TGCGCCAGCAGCCAACTCCCGGGTCTATACTCTGGGGCCAACGTCCTGACTTTC.